Sequencing of this T cell receptor (beta chain) was carried out in a study of cytomegalovirus exposure and HLA in healthy donors. Germline V CDR1 and CDR2: MGHRA, YSYEKL. Trimming took 0 bases from V and 6 from J, leaving 11 bases between them. This CDR3 comprises 14 residues. Study-wide results and limits: The availability of immune exposure information extended only to CMV serostatus. The number of N-insertions in an Asian-associated ancestry cluster was reportedly below the roughly 670-donor mean in a later analysis. TCR beta sequences reportedly predicted the HLA-A and HLA-B alleles of most subjects accurately. In a later analysis, common viral pathogens appeared linked to several of the most significant clusters.

Researchers ran the PCR with 60 Vbeta and 13 Jbeta primers. TCRdb's table, derived via immunoSEQ multiplex PCR, lists solely in-frame clones and lacks some. This table holds around 140,000 clones, about 75% found once. This clone appeared a few times. Its antigen remains unknown. This clonotype originated in a man aged 35-49 years in good health and CMV-seronegative. Input material: PBMCs. The V and J genes are TRBV4-1 and TRBJ1-2; D gene unclear. The CDR3 region is CASSQDRSLHGYTF. DNA for the CDR3: TGCGCCAGCAGCCAAGATCGCAGTTTACATGGCTACACCTTC.